The T cell receptor (beta chain) described here comes from a study of Graves' ophthalmopathy and Graves' hyperthyroidism. The TCR beta CDR3 regions underwent amplification from RNA transcripts. HTBI-primed first-round RT-PCR preceded second-round multiplex PCR. MiXCR, run by TCRdb on the multiplex PCR reads, gives a single entry per CDR3 protein. Among about 220,000 distinct CDR3 sequences, roughly 21% were seen once, and the ten largest hold approximately 39%. This clonotype was observed at least ten times. Per the germline V gene, CDR1 is DFQATT and CDR2 is SNEGSKA (reference sequence). V was clipped by 5 bases and J by 6 bases, with 17 bases between them. CDR3 length equals 13 residues.

This TCR was sampled from a woman between 50 and 59 years old with Graves' ophthalmopathy. Sample: peripheral blood. V and J are TRBV20-1 and TRBJ2-7; D uncertain. CDR3 in amino acids: CSASLELYPEQYF. CDR3 bases: TGCAGTGCTTCCCTAGAACTATATCCCGAGCAGTACTTC.